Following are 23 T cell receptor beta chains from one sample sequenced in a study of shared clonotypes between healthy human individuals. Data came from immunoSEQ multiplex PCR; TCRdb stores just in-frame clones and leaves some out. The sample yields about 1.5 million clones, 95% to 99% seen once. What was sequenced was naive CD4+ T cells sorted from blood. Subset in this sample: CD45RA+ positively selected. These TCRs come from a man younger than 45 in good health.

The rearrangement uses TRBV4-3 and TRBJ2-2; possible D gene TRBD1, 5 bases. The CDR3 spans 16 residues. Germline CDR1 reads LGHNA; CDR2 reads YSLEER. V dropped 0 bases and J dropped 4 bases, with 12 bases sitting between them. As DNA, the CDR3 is TGCGCCAGCAGCCAAGACCTTATAGGGGCCACCGGGGAGCTGTTTTTT. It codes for CASSQDLIGATGELFF.

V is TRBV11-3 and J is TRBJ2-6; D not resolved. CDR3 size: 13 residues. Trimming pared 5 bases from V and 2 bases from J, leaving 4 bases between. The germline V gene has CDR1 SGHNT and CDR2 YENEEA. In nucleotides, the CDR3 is TGTGCCAGCAGCCTCACTGGGGCCAACGTCCTGACTTTC. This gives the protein CASSLTGANVLTF. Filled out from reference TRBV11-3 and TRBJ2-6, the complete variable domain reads EAGVVQSPRYKIIEKKQPVAFWCNPISGHNTLYWYLQNLGQGPELLIRYENEEAVDDSQLPKDRFSAERLKGVDSTLKIQPAELGDSAVYLCASSLTGANVLTFGAGSRLTVL.

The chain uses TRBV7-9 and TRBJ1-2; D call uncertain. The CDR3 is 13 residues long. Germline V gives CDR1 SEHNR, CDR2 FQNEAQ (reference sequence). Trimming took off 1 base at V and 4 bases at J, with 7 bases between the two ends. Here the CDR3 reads CASSLGPVYGYTF. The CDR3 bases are TGTGCCAGCAGCTTAGGGCCAGTCTATGGCTACACCTTC.

CDR3 sequence (DNA): TGTGCCAGCAGTTCTATTAAAGTACAGGGGTCCGGGACTGTCCCCTTCCTCTACACAGATACGCAGTATTTT. It is translated as CASSSIKVQGSGTVPFLYTDTQYF. The V and J genes are TRBV27 and TRBJ2-3; the D gene is possibly TRBD1 (7 bases). V lost 4 bases to trimming and J lost 2 bases, with 40 bases between them. The CDR3 is 24 amino acids. Germline V gene lookup returns CDR1 MNHEY and CDR2 SMNVEV (reference sequence).

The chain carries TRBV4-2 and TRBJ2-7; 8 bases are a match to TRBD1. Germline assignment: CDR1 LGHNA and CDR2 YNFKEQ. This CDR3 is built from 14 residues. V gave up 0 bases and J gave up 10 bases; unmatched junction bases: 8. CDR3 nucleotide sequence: TGTGCCAGCAGCCAAGATCCCCAGGGGGCGGTACAGTACTTC. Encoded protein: CASSQDPQGAVQYF.

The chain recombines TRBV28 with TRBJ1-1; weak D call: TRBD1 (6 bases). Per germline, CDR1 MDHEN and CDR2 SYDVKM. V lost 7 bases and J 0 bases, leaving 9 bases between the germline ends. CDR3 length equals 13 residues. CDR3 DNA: TGTGCCAGCAAAGGGGGGGTGAACACTGAAGCTTTCTTT. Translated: CASKGGVNTEAFF.

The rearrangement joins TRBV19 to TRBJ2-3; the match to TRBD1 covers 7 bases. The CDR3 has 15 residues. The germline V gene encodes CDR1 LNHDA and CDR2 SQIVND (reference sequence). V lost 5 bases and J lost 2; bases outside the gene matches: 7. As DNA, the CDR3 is TGTGCCAGTAGTCAGCCGGACAGGTACACAGATACGCAGTATTTT. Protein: CASSQPDRYTDTQYF.

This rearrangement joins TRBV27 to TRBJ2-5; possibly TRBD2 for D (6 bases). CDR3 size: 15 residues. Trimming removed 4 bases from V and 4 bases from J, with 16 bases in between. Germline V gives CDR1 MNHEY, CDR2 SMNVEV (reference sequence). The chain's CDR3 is CASSYLGSLGETQYF. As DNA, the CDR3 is TGTGCCAGCAGTTACCTCGGGAGCCTGGGAGAGACCCAGTACTTC.

In nucleotides, the CDR3 is TGTGCCAGCAGCTTACGGGTTAGCGGGACGATAACCGGGGAGCTGTTTTTT. It yields the protein CASSLRVSGTITGELFF. This chain joins TRBV7-7 and TRBJ2-2, with TRBD2 matching 8 bases. Trimming removed 2 bases from V and 5 bases from J; junction bases left unmatched: 10. The CDR3 loop spans 17 amino acids. Germline V CDR1 and CDR2: SSHAT, FNYEAQ (reference sequence).

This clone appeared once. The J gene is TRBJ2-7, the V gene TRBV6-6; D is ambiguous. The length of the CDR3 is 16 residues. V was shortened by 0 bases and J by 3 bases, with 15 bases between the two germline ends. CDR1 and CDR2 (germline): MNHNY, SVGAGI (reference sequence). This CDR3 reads CASSYSAIGLGYEQYF. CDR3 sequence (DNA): TGTGCCAGCAGTTACTCGGCTATCGGGCTAGGCTACGAGCAGTACTTC.

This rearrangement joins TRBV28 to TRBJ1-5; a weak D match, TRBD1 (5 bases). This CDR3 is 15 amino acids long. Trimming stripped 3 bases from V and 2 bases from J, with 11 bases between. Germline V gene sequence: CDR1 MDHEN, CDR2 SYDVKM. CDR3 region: CASSLAGYGNQPQHF. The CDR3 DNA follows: TGTGCCAGCAGTTTGGCAGGGTATGGCAATCAGCCCCAGCATTTT. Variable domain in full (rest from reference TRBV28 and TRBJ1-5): DVKVTQSSRYLVKRTGEKVFLECVQDMDHENMFWYRQDPGLGLRLIYFSYDVKMKEKGDIPEGYSVSREKKERFSLILESASTNQTSMYLCASSLAGYGNQPQHFGDGTRLSIL.

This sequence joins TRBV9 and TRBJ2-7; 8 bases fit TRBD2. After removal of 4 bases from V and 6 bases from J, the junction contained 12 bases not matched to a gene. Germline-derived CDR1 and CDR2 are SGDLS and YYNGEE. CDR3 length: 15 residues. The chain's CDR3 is CASSSQLAGLSEQYF. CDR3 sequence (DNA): TGTGCCAGCAGCTCCCAATTAGCGGGACTTTCCGAGCAGTACTTC.

CDR3 in DNA: TGTGCCAGCAGTTCCAACACAGGGGTGGCAGCTTTCTTT. It translates to CASSSNTGVAAFF. The rearrangement uses TRBV6-5 and TRBJ1-1; the match to TRBD1 covers 7 bases. This CDR3 has 13 residues. J gave up 10 bases and V 4 bases, and 9 bases lay outside the gene matches. Germline V gives CDR1 MNHEY, CDR2 SVGAGI.

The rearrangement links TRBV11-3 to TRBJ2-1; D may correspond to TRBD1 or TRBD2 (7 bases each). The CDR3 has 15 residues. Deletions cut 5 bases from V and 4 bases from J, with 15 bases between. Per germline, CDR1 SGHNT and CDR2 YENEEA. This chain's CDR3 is CASSSGTATYNEQFF. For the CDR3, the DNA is TGTGCCAGCAGCAGCGGGACAGCTACTTACAATGAGCAGTTCTTC.

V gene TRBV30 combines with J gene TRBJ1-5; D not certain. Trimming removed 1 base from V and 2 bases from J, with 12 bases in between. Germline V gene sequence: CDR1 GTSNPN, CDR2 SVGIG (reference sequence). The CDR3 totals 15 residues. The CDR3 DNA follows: TGTGCCTGGAGTGGAGGTCCTAGGGGCAATCAGCCCCAGCATTTT. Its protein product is CAWSGGPRGNQPQHF. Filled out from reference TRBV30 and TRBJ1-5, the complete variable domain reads SQTIHQWPATLVQPVGSPLSLECTVEGTSNPNLYWYRQAAGRGLQLLFYSVGIGQISSEVPQNLSASRPQDRQFILSSKKLLLSDSGFYLCAWSGGPRGNQPQHFGDGTRLSIL.

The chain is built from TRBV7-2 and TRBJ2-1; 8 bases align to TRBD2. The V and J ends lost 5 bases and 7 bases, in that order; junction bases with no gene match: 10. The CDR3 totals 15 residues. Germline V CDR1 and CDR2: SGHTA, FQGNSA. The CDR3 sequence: CASSMKRGMWNEQFF. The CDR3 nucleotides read TGTGCCAGCAGCATGAAGCGGGGGATGTGGAATGAGCAGTTCTTC.

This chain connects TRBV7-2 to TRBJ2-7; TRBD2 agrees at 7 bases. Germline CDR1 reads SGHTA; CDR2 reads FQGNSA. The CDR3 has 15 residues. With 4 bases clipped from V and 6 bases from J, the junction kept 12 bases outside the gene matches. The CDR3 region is CASSSRAGRGPEQYF. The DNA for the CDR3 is TGTGCCAGCAGCTCCCGAGCGGGGAGAGGACCCGAGCAGTACTTC. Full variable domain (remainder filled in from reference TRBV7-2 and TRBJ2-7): GAGVSQSPSNKVTEKGKDVELRCDPISGHTALYWYRQSLGQGLEFLIYFQGNSAPDKSGLPSDRFSAERTGGSVSTLTIQRTQQEDSAVYLCASSSRAGRGPEQYFGPGTRLTVT.

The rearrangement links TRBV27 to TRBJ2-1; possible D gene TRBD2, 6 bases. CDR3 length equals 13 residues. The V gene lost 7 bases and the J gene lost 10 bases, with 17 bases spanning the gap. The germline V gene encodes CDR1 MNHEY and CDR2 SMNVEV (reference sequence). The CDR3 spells CASNPSPGAEQFF. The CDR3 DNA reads TGTGCCAGCAACCCTTCTCCGGGAGCGGAGCAGTTCTTC.

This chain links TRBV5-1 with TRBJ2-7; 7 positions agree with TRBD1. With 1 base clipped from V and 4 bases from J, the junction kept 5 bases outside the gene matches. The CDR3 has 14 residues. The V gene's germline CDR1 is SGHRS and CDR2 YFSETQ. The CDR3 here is CASSLTGAEYEQYF. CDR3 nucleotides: TGCGCCAGCAGCTTGACAGGGGCTGAGTACGAGCAGTACTTC.

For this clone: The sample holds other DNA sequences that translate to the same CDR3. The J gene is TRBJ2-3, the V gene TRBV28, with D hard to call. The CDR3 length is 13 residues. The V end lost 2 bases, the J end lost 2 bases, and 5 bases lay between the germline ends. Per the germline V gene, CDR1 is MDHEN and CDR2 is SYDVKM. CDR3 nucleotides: TGTGCCAGCAGTTTAGGTGCCACAGATACGCAGTATTTT. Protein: CASSLGATDTQYF.

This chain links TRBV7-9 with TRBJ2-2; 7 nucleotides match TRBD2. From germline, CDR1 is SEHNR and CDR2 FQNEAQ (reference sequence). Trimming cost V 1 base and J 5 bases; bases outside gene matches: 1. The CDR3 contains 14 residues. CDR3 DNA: TGTGCCAGCAGCTTAGAACTAGCGACCGGGGAGCTGTTTTTT. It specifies CASSLELATGELFF.

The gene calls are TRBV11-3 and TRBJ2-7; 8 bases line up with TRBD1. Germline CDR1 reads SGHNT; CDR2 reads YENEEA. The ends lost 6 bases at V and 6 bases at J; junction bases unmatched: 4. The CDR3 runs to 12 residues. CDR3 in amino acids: CASSRTGLEQYF. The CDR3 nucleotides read TGTGCCAGCAGTCGGACAGGGCTCGAGCAGTACTTC.

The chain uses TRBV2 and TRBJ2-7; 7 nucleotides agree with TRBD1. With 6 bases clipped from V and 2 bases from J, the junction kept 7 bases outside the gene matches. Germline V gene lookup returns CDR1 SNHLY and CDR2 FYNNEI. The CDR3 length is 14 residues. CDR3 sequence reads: CASRGDSITYEQYF. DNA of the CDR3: TGTGCCAGCAGAGGGGACAGTATTACCTACGAGCAGTACTTC.